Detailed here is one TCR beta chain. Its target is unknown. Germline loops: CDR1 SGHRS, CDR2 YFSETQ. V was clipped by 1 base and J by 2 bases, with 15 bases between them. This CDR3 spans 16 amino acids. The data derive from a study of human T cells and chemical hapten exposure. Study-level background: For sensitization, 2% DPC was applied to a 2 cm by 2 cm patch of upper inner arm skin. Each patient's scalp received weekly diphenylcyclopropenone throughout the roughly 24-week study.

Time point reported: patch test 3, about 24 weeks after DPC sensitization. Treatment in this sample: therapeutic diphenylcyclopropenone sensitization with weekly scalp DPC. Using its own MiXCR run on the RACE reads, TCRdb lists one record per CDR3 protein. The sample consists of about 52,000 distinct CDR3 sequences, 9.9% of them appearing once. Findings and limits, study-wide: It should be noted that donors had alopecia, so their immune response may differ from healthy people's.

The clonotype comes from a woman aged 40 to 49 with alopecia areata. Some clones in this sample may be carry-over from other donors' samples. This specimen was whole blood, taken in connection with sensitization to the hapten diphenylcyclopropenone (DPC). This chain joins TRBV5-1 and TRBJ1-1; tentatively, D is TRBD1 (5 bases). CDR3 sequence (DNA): TGCGCCAGCAGCTTGATAGCCCAGGGCAGAAACACTGAAGCTTTCTTT. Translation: CASSLIAQGRNTEAFF.